The 23 T cell receptor beta chains listed next were all sequenced from one sample in a study of CD8 T cells in Susac syndrome. The RNA, roughly 0.45 to 1 ug, was put through reverse transcription using random hexamers. TCRdb reprocessed the immunoSEQ multiplex PCR reads via MiXCR and lists one record per CDR3 protein. The sample records approximately 190,000 distinct CDR3 sequences, roughly 95% being singletons. The source material was CD4+ T cells from PBMCs. The receptor set was obtained from a human donor with multiple sclerosis.

The chain recombines TRBV6-1 with TRBJ1-2, with 7 bases matching TRBD1. V was clipped by 4 bases and J by 3 bases; unmatched bases: 5. Germline CDR1 MNHNS, CDR2 SASEGT. The CDR3 sequence is 14 residues long. CDR3 DNA sequence: TGTGCCAGCAGTGCTAACAGGGGACACTATGGCTACACCTTC. This gives the protein CASSANRGHYGYTF.

For the CDR3, the DNA is TGTGCCAGCAGCGGAACAGCACCCTACAATGAGCAGTTCTTC. It yields the protein CASSGTAPYNEQFF. The chain employs TRBV7-2 and TRBJ2-1; no clear D. CDR1 SGHTA and CDR2 FQGNSA come from the germline V gene. This CDR3 contains 14 residues. With 5 bases removed from V and 2 bases from J, the gap between germline ends came to 10 bases.

This clonotype was seen only once. CDR3 coding DNA: TGTGCCAGCTCACCGAGCCTGACAGCAACCTACGAGCAGTACTTC. This encodes CASSPSLTATYEQYF. The chain combines TRBV18 with TRBJ2-7; maybe TRBD1 (5 bases). The CDR3 length is 15 residues. The germline V and J ends were trimmed by 3 bases and 2 bases, with 14 bases remaining between them. Germline CDR1 is KGHSH and CDR2 is LQKENI.

The chain combines TRBV11-2 with TRBJ1-6; D gene uncertain. CDR1 is SGHAT and CDR2 is FQNNGV in the germline V gene. V was pared by 3 bases and J by 5 bases, with 8 bases between. The CDR3 covers 14 residues. In DNA form, the CDR3 reads TGTGCCAGCAGCTTCAGTGGAGATAATTCACCCCTCCACTTT. Protein sequence: CASSFSGDNSPLHF.

Written as DNA, the CDR3 is TGCAGTCCTGGGGCGGGGAACACAGATACGCAGTATTTT. Translated, it gives CSPGAGNTDTQYF. J is TRBJ2-3 and V is TRBV20-1; weak D call: TRBD2 (6 bases). V lost 8 bases to trimming and J lost 2 bases, with 14 bases between them. Germline V gene sequence: CDR1 DFQATT, CDR2 SNEGSKA (reference sequence). The CDR3 has 13 amino acids.

The DNA for the CDR3 is TGTGCTAGTGGACTTAGACAGAAGAACACTGAAGCTTTCTTT. Its translation is CASGLRQKNTEAFF. The V gene is TRBV12-5, the J gene TRBJ1-1; possibly TRBD1 for D (5 bases). This CDR3 is built from 14 residues. Trimming took 6 bases from V and 1 from J, leaving 12 bases between them. The germline gives CDR1 LGHNT, CDR2 FRNRAP.

The table lists this clonotype with a count of one. The chain recombines TRBV3-1 with TRBJ1-4; D is undetermined. This CDR3 has 13 residues. The germline V and J ends were trimmed by 2 bases and 6 bases, with 7 bases remaining between them. CDR1 and CDR2 from the germline V gene are LGHDT and YNNKEL (reference sequence). The CDR3 nucleotides read TGTGCCAGCAGCCAACGGGCATATGAAAAACTGTTTTTT. Its protein product is CASSQRAYEKLFF.

This chain joins TRBV30 and TRBJ2-7; D gene uncertain. The CDR3 spans 12 residues. The V end was cut by 0 bases, the J end by 4 bases, with 7 bases between. Germline CDR1 GTSNPN, CDR2 SVGIG (reference sequence). CDR3 protein: CAWSVIFYEQYF. The CDR3 nucleotides are TGTGCCTGGAGTGTCATTTTTTACGAGCAGTACTTC.

The CDR3 loop is CASSVGLMNTEAFF. CDR3 sequence (DNA): TGTGCCAGCAGCGTAGGGCTCATGAACACTGAAGCTTTCTTT. The chain is built from TRBV9 and TRBJ1-1; D not resolved. This CDR3 contains 14 residues. Germline V gene data show CDR1 as SGDLS and CDR2 as YYNGEE. Trimming removed 0 bases at V and 0 bases at J, with 6 bases between. The full variable domain, completed using reference TRBV9 and TRBJ1-1, is DSGVTQTPKHLITATGQRVTLRCSPRSGDLSVYWYQQSLDQGLQFLIQYYNGEERAKGNILERFSAQQFPDLHSELNLSSLELGDSALYFCASSVGLMNTEAFFGQGTRLTVV.

The CDR3 is CSVGPGHQFF. Here the CDR3 DNA reads TGCAGCGTTGGCCCAGGGCATCAGTTCTTC. This chain joins TRBV29-1 and TRBJ2-1; D is perhaps TRBD1 (5 bases). Deletions cut 4 bases from V and 13 bases from J, with 11 bases between. Per the germline V gene, CDR1 is SQVTM and CDR2 is ANQGSEA. This CDR3 spans 10 amino acids.

V is TRBV5-6 and J is TRBJ1-4, with unresolved D. The CDR3 contains 14 residues. Germline V lookup: CDR1 SGHDT, CDR2 YYEEEE. V was clipped by 0 bases and J by 5 bases, with 8 bases between them. The CDR3 nucleotides are TGTGCCAGCAGCTTGGGATCCCGGAATGAAAAACTGTTTTTT. Translating it yields CASSLGSRNEKLFF.

CDR3 in DNA: TGCGCCAGCAGCTCACAGGGTGTTCGGGAGACCCAGTACTTC. Amino acid sequence: CASSSQGVRETQYF. The rearrangement joins TRBV5-1 to TRBJ2-5; possibly TRBD1 for D (6 bases). Germline V gene sequence: CDR1 SGHRS, CDR2 YFSETQ. CDR3 length equals 14 residues. V was shortened by 3 bases and J by 5 bases, with 14 bases between the two germline ends.

This chain uses TRBV24-1 with TRBJ2-3; 8 bases are shared with TRBD2. Germline lookup yields CDR1 KGHDR and CDR2 SFDVKD. The CDR3 is 17 residues long. V shed 4 bases, J shed 2 bases, and the junction held 10 bases outside the gene matches. The CDR3 here is CATSDPASGSPTDTQYF. CDR3 DNA sequence: TGTGCCACCAGTGACCCTGCGAGCGGGAGTCCCACAGATACGCAGTATTTT.

The chain is built from TRBV3-1 and TRBJ2-7; 10 bases agree with TRBD1. The CDR3 is 16 amino acids. V gave up 3 bases and J gave up 1 base; unmatched junction bases: 6. Germline CDR1 and CDR2: LGHDT and YNNKEL (reference sequence). The CDR3 sequence is CASSQFGTGASYEQYF. The CDR3 DNA is TGTGCCAGCAGCCAGTTCGGGACAGGGGCTTCCTACGAGCAGTACTTC.

DNA of the CDR3: TGTGCCAGCAGCTTACGCAGGACTAGCGGGTACAATGAGCAGTTCTTC. Its translation: CASSLRRTSGYNEQFF. V is TRBV7-9 and J is TRBJ2-1; 11 bases align to TRBD2. The ends lost 2 bases at V and 4 bases at J; junction bases unmatched: 4. The CDR3 runs 16 residues. Germline V gene sequence: CDR1 SEHNR, CDR2 FQNEAQ (reference sequence).

The CDR3 DNA is TGTGCCAGTAGTATCCGGGAACTCAATGAGCAGTTCTTC. It is translated as CASSIRELNEQFF. The chain employs TRBV19 and TRBJ2-1, with D perhaps matching TRBD2 (5 bases). V lost 3 bases and J lost 6, with 9 bases in between. Germline V CDR1 and CDR2: LNHDA, SQIVND (reference sequence). This CDR3 is built from 13 residues.

DNA for the CDR3: TGTGCCAGCAGCCAAGGGACTAGCGGCGTTCAAGAGACCCAGTACTTC. Its translation is CASSQGTSGVQETQYF. The V call is TRBV3-1, the J call TRBJ2-5, with 10 bases matching TRBD2. This CDR3 comprises 16 residues. The V gene end was trimmed by 1 base and the J gene end by 2 bases; junction bases not matched to a gene: 4. Looked up from germline, CDR1 is LGHDT and CDR2 is YNNKEL (reference sequence).

The chain couples TRBV9 to TRBJ1-6; weak D call: TRBD1 (5 bases). Trimming took 3 bases from V and 9 from J, leaving 13 bases between them. CDR1 and CDR2 from the germline V gene are SGDLS and YYNGEE. This CDR3 has 14 amino acids. CDR3: CASSALRGSSPLHF. CDR3 nucleotide sequence: TGTGCCAGCAGCGCCCTCCGGGGCAGTTCACCCCTCCACTTT.

This sequence joins TRBV29-1 and TRBJ2-5; possible D gene TRBD2, 6 bases. CDR1 is SQVTM, CDR2 ANQGSEA, per germline. V lost 7 bases to trimming and J lost 3 bases, with 12 bases between them. The CDR3 contains 12 residues. The CDR3 sequence is CSAGGAEETQYF. The CDR3 DNA sequence: TGCAGCGCCGGAGGGGCAGAAGAGACCCAGTACTTC.

The CDR3 nucleotides read TGTGCCAGCAGTGACCGGTCCCTCGAGCCTGAAGCTTTCTTT. Amino acid sequence: CASSDRSLEPEAFF. This sequence joins TRBV12-3 or TRBV12-4 and TRBJ1-1; D is undetermined. Trimming took off 5 bases at V and 6 bases at J, with 16 bases between the two ends. This CDR3 spans 14 amino acids.

The chain has TRBV3-1 and TRBJ1-2; 7 nucleotides match TRBD1. Germline V lookup: CDR1 LGHDT, CDR2 YNNKEL (reference sequence). The CDR3 has 14 amino acids. V gave up 5 bases and J gave up 8 bases; unmatched junction bases: 11. In nucleotides, the CDR3 is TGTGCCAGCAGCGGCCGGGACAGCGTCTGGGGCTACACCTTC. Translating it yields CASSGRDSVWGYTF. The full variable domain, with the rest looked up from reference TRBV3-1 and TRBJ1-2, is DTAVSQTPKYLVTQMGNDKSIKCEQNLGHDTMYWYKQDSKKFLKIMFSYNNKELIINETVPNRFSPKSPDKAHLNLHINSLELGDSAVYFCASSGRDSVWGYTFGSGTRLTVV.

This rearrangement joins TRBV29-1 to TRBJ2-1; D is uncertain. Deletions cut 5 bases from V and 6 bases from J, with 11 bases between. CDR1 and CDR2 from the germline V gene are SQVTM and ANQGSEA. The CDR3 spans 12 residues. In DNA, the CDR3 is TGCAGCGTTCGGACGTCCGCCAATGAGCAGTTCTTC. As protein: CSVRTSANEQFF.

The chain has TRBV28 and TRBJ1-2; TRBD1 agrees at 8 bases. CDR1 and CDR2 from the germline V gene are MDHEN and SYDVKM. The CDR3 contains 13 residues. V lost 6 bases and J lost 5; bases outside the gene matches: 5. The CDR3 DNA follows: TGTGCCAGCAGCACGACAGGGGTTTATGGCTACACCTTC. Translating gives CASSTTGVYGYTF.